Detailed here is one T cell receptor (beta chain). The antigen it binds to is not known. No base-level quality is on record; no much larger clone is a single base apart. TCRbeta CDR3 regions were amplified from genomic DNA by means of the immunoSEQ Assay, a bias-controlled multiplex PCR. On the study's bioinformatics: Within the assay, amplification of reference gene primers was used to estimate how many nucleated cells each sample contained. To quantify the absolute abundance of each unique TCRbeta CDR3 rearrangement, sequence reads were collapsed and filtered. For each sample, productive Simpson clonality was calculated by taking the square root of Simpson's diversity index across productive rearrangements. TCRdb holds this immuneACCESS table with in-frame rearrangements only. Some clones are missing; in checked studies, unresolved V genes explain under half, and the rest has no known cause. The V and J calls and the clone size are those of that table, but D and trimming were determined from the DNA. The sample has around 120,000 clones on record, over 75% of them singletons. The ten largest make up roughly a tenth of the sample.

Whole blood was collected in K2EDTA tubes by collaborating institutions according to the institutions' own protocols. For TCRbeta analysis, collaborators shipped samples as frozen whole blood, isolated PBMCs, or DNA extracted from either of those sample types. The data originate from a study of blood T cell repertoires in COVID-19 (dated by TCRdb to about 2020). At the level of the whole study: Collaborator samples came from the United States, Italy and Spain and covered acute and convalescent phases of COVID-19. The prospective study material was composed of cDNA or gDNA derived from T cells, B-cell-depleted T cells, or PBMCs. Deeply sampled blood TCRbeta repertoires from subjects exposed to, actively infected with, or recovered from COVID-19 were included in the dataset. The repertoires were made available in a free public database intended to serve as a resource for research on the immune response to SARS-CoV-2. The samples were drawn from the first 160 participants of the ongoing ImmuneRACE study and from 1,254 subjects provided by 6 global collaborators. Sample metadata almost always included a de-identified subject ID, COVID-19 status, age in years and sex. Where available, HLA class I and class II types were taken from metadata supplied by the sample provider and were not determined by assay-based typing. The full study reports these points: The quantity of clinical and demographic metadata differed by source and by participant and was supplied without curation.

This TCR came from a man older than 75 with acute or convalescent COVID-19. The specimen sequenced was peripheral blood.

In nucleotides, the sequence is TGTGCCAGCAGTTCTCTATATAATTCACCCCTCCACTTT. It translates as CASSSLYNSPLHF. The sequence joins TRBV27 to TRBJ1-6; the D gene remains uncertain. CDR1 and CDR2, per the germline V gene (reference sequence), are MNHEY and SMNVEV. The trim is 4 bases for V and 4 bases for J, with a gap of 5 bases between the germline ends. The CDR3, from cysteine to phenylalanine, totals 13 residues. Only the CDR3 part of the read is kept: 39 bases, read in frame from the first base.